Below are 20 T cell receptor beta chains sequenced from a single sample in a study of T-cell memory formation after mild COVID-19. TCRdb reanalysed the 5' RACE reads using MiXCR and keeps one entry per CDR3 protein. The sample lists under 300,000 distinct CDR3 sequences; approximately 7.6% were seen once. Sequencing used PBMCs or a T cell subset sorted from them (not recorded which). These receptors were collected from a young man who had mild COVID-19 (a few samples of this study predate the infection). Cell type and time point are not known.

This clonotype was detected a few times. The chain is built from TRBV6-5 and TRBJ2-1, with 8 bases identical to TRBD2. The CDR3 runs to 21 residues. Per the germline V gene, CDR1 is MNHEY and CDR2 is SVGAGI. The V and J ends lost 0 bases and 4 bases, in that order; junction bases with no gene match: 20. CDR3 coding DNA: TGTGCCAGCAGTTACTCACCCCGGGGGGGGAGTCGGCTAGCGGTATACAATGAGCAGTTCTTC. It translates to CASSYSPRGGSRLAVYNEQFF.

This clonotype was detected a few times. V and J are TRBV14 and TRBJ1-3; 9 bases are a match to TRBD1. Germline assignment: CDR1 SGHDN and CDR2 FVKESK. This CDR3 spans 15 amino acids. Germline trimming cut 5 bases from V and 0 bases from J; bases unmatched to any gene: 2. The chain's CDR3 is CASSKQGASGNTIYF. The CDR3 nucleotides read TGTGCCAGCAGCAAACAGGGGGCCTCTGGAAACACCATATATTTT.

This clonotype was seen a few times. The chain is built from TRBV7-9 and TRBJ1-2; D is undetermined. V was pared by 1 base and J by 14 bases, with 14 bases between. Germline V gives CDR1 SEHNR, CDR2 FQNEAQ (reference sequence). The CDR3 is 12 amino acids. In DNA form, the CDR3 reads TGTGCCAGCAGCTTAGATTTGGTCGGACCTACCTTC. It translates to CASSLDLVGPTF.

This clonotype was observed at least ten times. The chain's CDR3 is CASSASGRTDTQYF. In DNA, the CDR3 is TGTGCCAGCAGTGCATCCGGGAGAACAGATACGCAGTATTTT. The rearrangement links TRBV9 to TRBJ2-3, with D maybe TRBD2 (6 bases). Germline values: CDR1 SGDLS, CDR2 YYNGEE. CDR3 length: 14 amino acids. Trimming took 5 bases from V and 3 from J, leaving 13 bases between them.

Remarks on this clonotype: A read error may produce the germline difference seen at one junction end. This chain joins TRBV7-7 and TRBJ2-1, with 7 bases fitting TRBD2. Germline CDR1 SSHAT, CDR2 FNYEAQ (reference sequence). The CDR3 is 14 residues long. Written as DNA, the CDR3 is TGTGCTAGCAGCCGTGGACTAGTCAGCAATGAGCAGTTCTTC. Its translation: CASSRGLVSNEQFF.

This clonotype was detected a few times. The rearrangement joins TRBV5-1 to TRBJ2-3; D gene uncertain. Germline V gene sequence: CDR1 SGHRS, CDR2 YFSETQ. The CDR3 runs to 13 residues. The V gene lost 0 bases and the J gene lost 4 bases, with 6 bases spanning the gap. CDR3: CASSLDSPDTQYF. The CDR3 nucleotides are TGCGCCAGCAGCTTGGACTCCCCAGATACGCAGTATTTT. Complete variable domain (other parts from reference TRBV5-1 and TRBJ2-3): KAGVTQTPRYLIKTRGQQVTLSCSPISGHRSVSWYQQTPGQGLQFLFEYFSETQRNKGNFPGRFSGRQFSNSRSEMNVSTLELGDSALYLCASSLDSPDTQYFGPGTRLTVL.

This clonotype showed up many times. This chain connects TRBV7-2 to TRBJ2-3, with 9 bases aligning to TRBD2. J was trimmed by 1 base and V by 6 bases; bases with no gene match: 8. CDR3 length: 16 residues. Germline assignment: CDR1 SGHTA and CDR2 FQGNSA. CDR3 in amino acids: CASRTPSGEGTDTQYF. The CDR3 nucleotides read TGTGCCAGCAGGACCCCTAGCGGGGAGGGCACAGATACGCAGTATTTT. Full variable domain (outside the CDR3, taken from reference TRBV7-2 and TRBJ2-3): GAGVSQSPSNKVTEKGKDVELRCDPISGHTALYWYRQSLGQGLEFLIYFQGNSAPDKSGLPSDRFSAERTGGSVSTLTIQRTQQEDSAVYLCASRTPSGEGTDTQYFGPGTRLTVL.

At least ten counts were recorded for this clonotype. The chain combines TRBV12-3 or TRBV12-4 with TRBJ1-5, with 7 bases that match TRBD1. The V gene end was trimmed by 5 bases and the J gene end by 0 bases; junction bases not matched to a gene: 7. This CDR3 has 16 residues. This chain's CDR3 is CASSLTGTYSNQPQHF. For the CDR3, the DNA is TGTGCCAGCAGTCTGACAGGGACCTATAGCAATCAGCCCCAGCATTTT.

The chain links TRBV19 to TRBJ2-7; D is possibly TRBD2 (6 bases). This CDR3 is 13 amino acids long. Trimming took off 6 bases at V and 3 bases at J, with 12 bases between the two ends. Looked up from germline, CDR1 is LNHDA and CDR2 is SQIVND (reference sequence). The CDR3 DNA follows: TGTGCCAGTAGCCTAGCGATAAACTACGAGCAGTACTTC. Translating gives CASSLAINYEQYF.

The rearrangement uses TRBV12-3 or TRBV12-4 and TRBJ1-2, with TRBD1 identical over 8 bases. The junction had 10 bases not matched to a gene; V was cut back by 5 bases and J by 8 bases. The CDR3 has 14 amino acids. CDR3 protein: CASSRGQGFGGYTF. The DNA of the CDR3 is TGTGCCAGCAGTCGCGGACAGGGCTTTGGAGGCTACACCTTC.

In this sample, this clonotype turned up many times. V is TRBV9 and J is TRBJ1-1, with D possibly matching TRBD1 (6 bases). CDR3 length: 13 amino acids. The V gene's germline CDR1 is SGDLS and CDR2 YYNGEE. The V gene lost 4 bases and the J gene lost 1 base, with 8 bases spanning the gap. CDR3 amino acids: CASSSTGNTEAFF. For the CDR3, the DNA is TGTGCCAGCAGCTCGACAGGGAACACTGAAGCTTTCTTT.

This clonotype was found a few times. This chain links TRBV20-1 with TRBJ2-3; D tentatively fits TRBD1 or TRBD2 (5 bases each). The CDR3 loop spans 14 amino acids. CDR1 DFQATT and CDR2 SNEGSKA come from the germline V gene (reference sequence). V dropped 7 bases and J dropped 4 bases, with 18 bases sitting between them. CDR3 amino acids: CSVIDSSSADTQYF. The CDR3 region has the DNA TGCAGTGTCATAGACAGCAGTAGCGCAGATACGCAGTATTTT.

The rearrangement joins TRBV20-1 to TRBJ2-7; perhaps D is TRBD1 or TRBD2 (5 bases each). The CDR3 contains 14 residues. In germline, CDR1 is DFQATT, CDR2 SNEGSKA (reference sequence). Trimming stripped 3 bases from V and 0 bases from J, with 12 bases between. The CDR3 spells CSASGTASSYEQYF. CDR3 DNA: TGCAGTGCTAGCGGGACGGCTAGCTCCTACGAGCAGTACTTC.

This clonotype was seen at least ten times. The chain couples TRBV5-1 to TRBJ2-1; D is perhaps TRBD2 (6 bases). CDR1 SGHRS and CDR2 YFSETQ come from the germline V gene. The CDR3 is 13 amino acids. V lost 6 bases, J lost 10 bases, and 17 bases lay in between. The CDR3 sequence: CASTGTLTGEQFF. CDR3 nucleotide sequence: TGCGCCAGCACCGGGACTTTAACGGGGGAGCAGTTCTTC.

The chain links TRBV27 to TRBJ2-2, with 7 bases identical to TRBD1. CDR1 and CDR2 (germline): MNHEY, SMNVEV (reference sequence). The V and J ends lost 7 bases and 7 bases, in that order; junction bases with no gene match: 15. The CDR3 totals 16 residues. This chain's CDR3 is CASTTTGIYGSGELFF. The CDR3 DNA is TGTGCCAGCACCACGACAGGGATCTATGGTAGCGGGGAGCTGTTTTTT.

In this sample, this clonotype turned up many times. The chain combines TRBV7-7 with TRBJ1-1; no clear D. Per the germline V gene, CDR1 is SSHAT and CDR2 is FNYEAQ (reference sequence). The CDR3 is 13 amino acids. Trimming removed 5 bases at V and 4 bases at J, with 11 bases between. The CDR3 sequence: CASSPTVGTEAFF. The DNA of the CDR3 is TGTGCCAGCAGCCCCACCGTGGGCACTGAAGCTTTCTTT.

This clonotype was counted at least ten times. This sequence joins TRBV7-2 and TRBJ1-5, with D tentatively TRBD1 (5 bases). The germline CDR1 and CDR2 sequences are SGHTA and FQGNSA. The length of the CDR3 is 15 residues. The V and J ends lost 3 bases and 3 bases respectively, with 12 bases between them. The CDR3 region is CASSFAQGDNQPQHF. The DNA of the CDR3 is TGTGCCAGCAGCTTCGCCCAGGGAGACAATCAGCCCCAGCATTTT.

The sample holds a few counts of this clonotype. The chain joins TRBV6-1 to TRBJ2-7, with TRBD2 matching over 7 bases. V lost 4 bases, J lost 0 bases, and 6 bases stayed unmatched. CDR1 is MNHNS and CDR2 is SASEGT in the germline V gene. CDR3 length: 15 amino acids. The CDR3 region is CASSAGRGSSYEQYV. The CDR3, as DNA: TGTGCCAGCAGTGCGGGGAGGGGAAGCTCCTACGAGCAGTACGTC.

V gene TRBV24-1 combines with J gene TRBJ2-3; 9 bases line up with TRBD2. With 5 bases clipped from V and 6 bases from J, the junction kept 5 bases outside the gene matches. This CDR3 has 14 amino acids. Germline V gene data show CDR1 as KGHDR and CDR2 as SFDVKD. CDR3 bases: TGTGCCACCAGTGGGGGACTAGCCTCGGATACGCAGTATTTT. Residues: CATSGGLASDTQYF.

This chain joins TRBV19 and TRBJ2-3; 9 bases agree with TRBD2. Losses at the gene ends were 5 bases for V and 0 bases for J; bases not matched to a gene: 3. The CDR3 consists of 15 residues. Per the germline V gene, CDR1 is LNHDA and CDR2 is SQIVND (reference sequence). Here the CDR3 DNA reads TGTGCCAGTAGTTTTACTAGCGGGAGCACAGATACGCAGTATTTT. Translated: CASSFTSGSTDTQYF.